The present entry profiles one T cell receptor beta chain with its context. This entry belongs to a study of blood T cell repertoires in COVID-19. Germline-derived CDR1 and CDR2 are SGHTS and YDEGEE. V lost 2 bases to trimming and J lost 0 bases, with 15 bases between them. This CDR3 has 17 residues. The method was immunoSEQ multiplex PCR; TCRdb's version includes in-frame clones alone and lacks a portion of them. The sample records under 250,000 clones, roughly four fifths being singletons. The cohort comprised adults aged 18 to 89 years residing in around 25 US areas. This receptor was identified in a woman in her 50s who had been exposed to COVID-19. The chain joins TRBV5-8 to TRBJ2-1; no definite D call. Sequencing was performed on PBMCs or T cells enriched from blood (not recorded which). The CDR3 sequence is CASSLFFTDYSYNEQFF. The CDR3 bases are TGTGCCAGCAGCTTATTCTTTACAGATTACTCCTACAATGAGCAGTTCTTC.